This TCR beta chain was recorded in a study of identical twins. Study results and caveats: Abundant beta clonotypes from cord blood bore fewer insertions; memory repertoires lacked this pattern. There was more out-of-frame TCR alpha sharing in monozygotic twins than models estimated.

TCRdb itself ran the 5' RACE reads through MiXCR, one entry per CDR3 protein. The sample carries over 550,000 distinct CDR3 sequences, 7% to 7.5% recorded once. Germline V CDR1 and CDR2: DFQATT, SNEGSKA (reference sequence). The CDR3 is 16 amino acids. In its sample, this clonotype was seen a few times. Antigen unknown. The germline gene is not matched at one end of the junction; a read error may be the cause. This same sample was also part of a study on yellow fever vaccine responses in identical twins.

The receptor was isolated from a young woman in good health. The chain is built from TRBV20-1 and TRBJ2-1; 8 bases line up with TRBD2. Sequencing input: PBMCs. CDR3 in DNA: TGCTGTGCTAGAGATAATATGCGGGGGGCCTACAATGAGCAGTTCTTC. Amino acids: CCARDNMRGAYNEQFF.